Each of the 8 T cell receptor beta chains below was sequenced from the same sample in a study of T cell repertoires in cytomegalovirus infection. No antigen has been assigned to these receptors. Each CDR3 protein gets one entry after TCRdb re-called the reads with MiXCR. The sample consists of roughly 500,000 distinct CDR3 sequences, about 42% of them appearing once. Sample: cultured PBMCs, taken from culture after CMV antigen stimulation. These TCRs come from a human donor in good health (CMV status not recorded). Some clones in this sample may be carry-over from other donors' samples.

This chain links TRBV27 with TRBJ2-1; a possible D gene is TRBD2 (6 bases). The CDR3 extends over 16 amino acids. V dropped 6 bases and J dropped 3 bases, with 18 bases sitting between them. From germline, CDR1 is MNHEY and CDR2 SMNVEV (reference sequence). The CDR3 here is CASSLRRGVLYNEQFF. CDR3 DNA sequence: TGTGCCAGCAGCCTAAGGCGGGGCGTCCTCTACAATGAGCAGTTCTTC.

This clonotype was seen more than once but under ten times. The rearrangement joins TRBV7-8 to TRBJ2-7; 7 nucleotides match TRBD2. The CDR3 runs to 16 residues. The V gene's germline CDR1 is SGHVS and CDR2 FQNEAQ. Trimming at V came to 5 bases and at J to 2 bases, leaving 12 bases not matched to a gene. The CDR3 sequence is CASSPGRRDPAYEQYF. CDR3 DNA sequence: TGTGCCAGCAGCCCCGGGAGGAGGGACCCTGCCTACGAGCAGTACTTC.

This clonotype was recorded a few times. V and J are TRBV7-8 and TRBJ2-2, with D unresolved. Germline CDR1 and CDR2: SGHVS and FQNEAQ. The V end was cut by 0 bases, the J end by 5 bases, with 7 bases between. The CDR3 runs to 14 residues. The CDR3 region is CASSLALLTGELFF. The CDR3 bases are TGTGCCAGCAGCTTAGCGCTTCTAACCGGGGAGCTGTTTTTT. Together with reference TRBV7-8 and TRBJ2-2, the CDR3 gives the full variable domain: GAGVSQSPRYKVAKRGQDVALRCDPISGHVSLFWYQQALGQGPEFLTYFQNEAQLDKSGLPSDRFFAERPEGSVSTLKIQRTQQEDSAVYLCASSLALLTGELFFGEGSRLTVL.

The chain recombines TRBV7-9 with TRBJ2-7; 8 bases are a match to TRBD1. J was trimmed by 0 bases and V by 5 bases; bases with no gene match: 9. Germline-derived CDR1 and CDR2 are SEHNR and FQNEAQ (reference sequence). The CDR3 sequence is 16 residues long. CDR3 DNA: TGTGCCAGCAGCCTACAGGGGGGATATGACTCCTACGAGCAGTACTTC. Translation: CASSLQGGYDSYEQYF.

The CDR3 reads CASSLGAGGTGELFF. The CDR3, as DNA: TGTGCCAGCAGCCTAGGGGCTGGGGGCACCGGGGAGCTGTTTTTT. The chain recombines TRBV7-6 with TRBJ2-2; either TRBD1 or TRBD2 may fit D (5 bases each). Trimming pared 5 bases from V and 4 bases from J, leaving 14 bases between. The CDR3 is 15 amino acids. CDR1 is SGHVS, CDR2 FNYEAQ, per germline.

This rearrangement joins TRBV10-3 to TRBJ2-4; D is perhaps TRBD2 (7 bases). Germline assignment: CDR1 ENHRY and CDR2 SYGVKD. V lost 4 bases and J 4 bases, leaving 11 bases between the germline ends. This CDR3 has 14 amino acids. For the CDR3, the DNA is TGTGCCATCAGTGCAGGGGAGGGGAAAAACATTCAGTACTTC. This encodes CAISAGEGKNIQYF.

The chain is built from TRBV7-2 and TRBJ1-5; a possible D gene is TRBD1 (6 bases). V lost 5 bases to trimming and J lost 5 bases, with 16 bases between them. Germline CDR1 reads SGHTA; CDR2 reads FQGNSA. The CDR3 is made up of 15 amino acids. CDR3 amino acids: CASSLRGPSDQPQHF. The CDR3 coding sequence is TGTGCCAGCAGCCTCCGGGGGCCCTCGGATCAGCCCCAGCATTTT.

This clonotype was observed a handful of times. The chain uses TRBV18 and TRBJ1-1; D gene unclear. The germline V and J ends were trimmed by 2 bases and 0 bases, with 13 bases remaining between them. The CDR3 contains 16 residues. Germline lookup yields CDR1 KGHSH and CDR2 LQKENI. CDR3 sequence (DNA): TGTGCCAGCTCACCAGGGGAGGACTCCATGAACACTGAAGCTTTCTTT. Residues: CASSPGEDSMNTEAFF.